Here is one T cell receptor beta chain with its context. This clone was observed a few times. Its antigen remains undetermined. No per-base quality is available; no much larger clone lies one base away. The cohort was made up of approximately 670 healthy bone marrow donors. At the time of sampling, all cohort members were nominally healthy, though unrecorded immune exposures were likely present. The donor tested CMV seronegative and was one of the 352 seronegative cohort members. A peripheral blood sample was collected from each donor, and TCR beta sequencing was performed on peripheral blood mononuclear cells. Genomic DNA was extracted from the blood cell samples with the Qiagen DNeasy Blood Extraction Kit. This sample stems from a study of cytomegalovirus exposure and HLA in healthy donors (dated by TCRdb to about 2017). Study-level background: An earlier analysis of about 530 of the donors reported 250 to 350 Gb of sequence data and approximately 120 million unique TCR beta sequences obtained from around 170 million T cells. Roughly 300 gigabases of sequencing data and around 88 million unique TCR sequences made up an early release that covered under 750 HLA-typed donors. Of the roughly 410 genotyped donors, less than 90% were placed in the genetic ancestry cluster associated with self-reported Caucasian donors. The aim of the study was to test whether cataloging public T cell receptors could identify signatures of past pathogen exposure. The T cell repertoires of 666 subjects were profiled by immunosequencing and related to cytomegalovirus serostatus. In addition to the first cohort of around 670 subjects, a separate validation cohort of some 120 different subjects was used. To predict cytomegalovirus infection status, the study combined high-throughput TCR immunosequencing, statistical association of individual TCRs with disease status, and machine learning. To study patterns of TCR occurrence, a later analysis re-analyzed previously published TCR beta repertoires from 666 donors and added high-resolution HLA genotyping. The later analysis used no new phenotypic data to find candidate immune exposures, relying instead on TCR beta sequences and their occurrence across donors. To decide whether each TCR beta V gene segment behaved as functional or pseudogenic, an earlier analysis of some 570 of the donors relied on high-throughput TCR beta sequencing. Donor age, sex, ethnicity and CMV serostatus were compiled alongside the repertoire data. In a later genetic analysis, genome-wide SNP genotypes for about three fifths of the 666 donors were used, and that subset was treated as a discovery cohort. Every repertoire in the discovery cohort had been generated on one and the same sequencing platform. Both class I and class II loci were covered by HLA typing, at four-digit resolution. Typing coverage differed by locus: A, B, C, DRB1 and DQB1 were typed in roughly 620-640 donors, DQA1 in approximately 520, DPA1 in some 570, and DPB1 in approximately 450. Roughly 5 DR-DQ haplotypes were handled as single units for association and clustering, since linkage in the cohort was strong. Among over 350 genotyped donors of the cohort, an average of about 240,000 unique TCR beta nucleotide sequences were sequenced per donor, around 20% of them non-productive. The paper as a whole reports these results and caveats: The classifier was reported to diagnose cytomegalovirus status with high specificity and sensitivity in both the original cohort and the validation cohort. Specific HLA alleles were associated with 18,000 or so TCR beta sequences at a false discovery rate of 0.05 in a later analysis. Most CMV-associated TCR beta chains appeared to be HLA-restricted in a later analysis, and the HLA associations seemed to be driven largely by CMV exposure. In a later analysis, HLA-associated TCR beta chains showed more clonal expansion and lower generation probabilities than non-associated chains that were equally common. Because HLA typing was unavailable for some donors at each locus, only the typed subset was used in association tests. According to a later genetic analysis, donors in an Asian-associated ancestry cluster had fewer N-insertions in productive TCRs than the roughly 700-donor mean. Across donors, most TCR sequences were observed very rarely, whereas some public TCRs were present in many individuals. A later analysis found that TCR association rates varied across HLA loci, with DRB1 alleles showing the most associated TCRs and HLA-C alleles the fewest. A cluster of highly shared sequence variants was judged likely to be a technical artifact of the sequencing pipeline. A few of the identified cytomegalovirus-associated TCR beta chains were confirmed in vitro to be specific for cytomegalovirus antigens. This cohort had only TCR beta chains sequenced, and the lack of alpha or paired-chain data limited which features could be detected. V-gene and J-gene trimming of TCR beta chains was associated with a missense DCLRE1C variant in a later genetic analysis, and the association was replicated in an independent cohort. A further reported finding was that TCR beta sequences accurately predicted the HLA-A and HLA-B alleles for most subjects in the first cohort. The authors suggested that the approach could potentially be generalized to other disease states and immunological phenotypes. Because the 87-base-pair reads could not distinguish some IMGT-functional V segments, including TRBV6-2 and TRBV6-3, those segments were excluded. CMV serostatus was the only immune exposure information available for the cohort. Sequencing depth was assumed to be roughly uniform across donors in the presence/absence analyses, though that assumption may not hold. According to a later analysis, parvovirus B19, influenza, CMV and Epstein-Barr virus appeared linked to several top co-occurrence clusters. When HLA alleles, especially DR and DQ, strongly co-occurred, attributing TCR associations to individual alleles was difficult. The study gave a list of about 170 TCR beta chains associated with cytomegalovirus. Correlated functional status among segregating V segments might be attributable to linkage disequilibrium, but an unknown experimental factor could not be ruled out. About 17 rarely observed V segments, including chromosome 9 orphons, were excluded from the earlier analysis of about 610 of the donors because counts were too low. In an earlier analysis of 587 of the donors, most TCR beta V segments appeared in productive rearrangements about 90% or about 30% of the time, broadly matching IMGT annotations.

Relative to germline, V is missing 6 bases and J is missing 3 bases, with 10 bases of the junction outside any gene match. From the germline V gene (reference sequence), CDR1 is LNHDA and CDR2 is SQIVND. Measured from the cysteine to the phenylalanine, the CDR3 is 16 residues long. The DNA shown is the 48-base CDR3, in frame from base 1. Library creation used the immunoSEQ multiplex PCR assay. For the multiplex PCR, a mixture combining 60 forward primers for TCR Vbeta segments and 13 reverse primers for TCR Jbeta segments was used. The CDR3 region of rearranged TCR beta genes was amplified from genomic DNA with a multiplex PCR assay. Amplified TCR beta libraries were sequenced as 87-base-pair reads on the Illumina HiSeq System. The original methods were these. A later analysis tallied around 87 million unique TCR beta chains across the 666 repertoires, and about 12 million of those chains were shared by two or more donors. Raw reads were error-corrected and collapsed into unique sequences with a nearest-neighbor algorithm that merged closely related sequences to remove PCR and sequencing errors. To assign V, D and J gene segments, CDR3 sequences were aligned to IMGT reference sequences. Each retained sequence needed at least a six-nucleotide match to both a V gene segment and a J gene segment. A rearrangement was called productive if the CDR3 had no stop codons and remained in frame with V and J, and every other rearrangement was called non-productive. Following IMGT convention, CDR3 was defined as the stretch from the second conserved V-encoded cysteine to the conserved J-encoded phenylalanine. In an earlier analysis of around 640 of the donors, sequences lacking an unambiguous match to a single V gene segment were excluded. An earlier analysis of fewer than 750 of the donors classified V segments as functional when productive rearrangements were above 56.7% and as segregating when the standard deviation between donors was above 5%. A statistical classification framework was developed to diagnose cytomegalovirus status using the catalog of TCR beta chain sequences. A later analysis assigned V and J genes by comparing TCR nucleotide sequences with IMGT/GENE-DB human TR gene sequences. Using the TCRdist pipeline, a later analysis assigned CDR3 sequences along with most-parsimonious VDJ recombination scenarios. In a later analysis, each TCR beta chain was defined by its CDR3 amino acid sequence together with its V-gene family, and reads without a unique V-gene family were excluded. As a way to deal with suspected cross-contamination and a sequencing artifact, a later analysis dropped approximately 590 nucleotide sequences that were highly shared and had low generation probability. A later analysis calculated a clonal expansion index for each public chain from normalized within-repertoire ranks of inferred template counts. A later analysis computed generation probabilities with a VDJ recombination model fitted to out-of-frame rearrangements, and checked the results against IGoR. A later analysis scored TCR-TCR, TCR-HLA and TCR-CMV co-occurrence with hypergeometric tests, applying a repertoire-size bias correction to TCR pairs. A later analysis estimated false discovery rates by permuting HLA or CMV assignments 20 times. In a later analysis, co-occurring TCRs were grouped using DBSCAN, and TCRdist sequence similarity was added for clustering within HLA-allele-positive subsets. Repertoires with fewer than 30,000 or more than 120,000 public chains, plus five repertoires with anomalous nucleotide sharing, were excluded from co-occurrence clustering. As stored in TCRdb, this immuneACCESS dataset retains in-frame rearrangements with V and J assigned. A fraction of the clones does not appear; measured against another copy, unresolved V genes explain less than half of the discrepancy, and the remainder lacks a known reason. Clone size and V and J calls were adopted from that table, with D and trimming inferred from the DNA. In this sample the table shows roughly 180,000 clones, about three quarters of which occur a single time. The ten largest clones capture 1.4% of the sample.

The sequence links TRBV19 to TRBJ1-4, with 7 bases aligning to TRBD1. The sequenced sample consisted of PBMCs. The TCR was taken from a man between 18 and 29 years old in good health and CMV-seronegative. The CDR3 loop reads CASSPNRDSPNEKLFF. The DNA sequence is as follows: TGTGCCAGTAGCCCTAACCGGGACAGTCCTAATGAAAAACTGTTTTTT.